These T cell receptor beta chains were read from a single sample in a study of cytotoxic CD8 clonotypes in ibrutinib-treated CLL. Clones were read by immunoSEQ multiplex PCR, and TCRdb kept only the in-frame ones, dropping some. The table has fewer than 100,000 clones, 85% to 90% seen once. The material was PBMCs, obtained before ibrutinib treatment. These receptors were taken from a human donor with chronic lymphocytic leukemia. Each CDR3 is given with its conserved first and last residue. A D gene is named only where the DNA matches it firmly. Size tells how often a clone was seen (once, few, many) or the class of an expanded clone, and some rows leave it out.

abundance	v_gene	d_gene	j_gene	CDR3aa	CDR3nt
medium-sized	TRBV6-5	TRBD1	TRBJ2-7	CASSTRTGGEREQYF	TGTGCCAGCAGTACCCGGACAGGGGGCGAGCGTGAGCAGTACTTC
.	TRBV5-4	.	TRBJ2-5	CASSLSWGETQYF	TGTGCCAGCAGCTTGTCGTGGGGGGAGACCCAGTACTTC
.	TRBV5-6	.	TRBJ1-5	CASSPGGFFPLDQPQHF	TGTGCCAGCAGCCCGGGGGGTTTTTTCCCCCTAGATCAGCCCCAGCATTTT
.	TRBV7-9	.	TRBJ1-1	CASATTDSMNTEAFF	TGTGCCAGCGCCACCACTGACAGCATGAACACTGAAGCTTTCTTT
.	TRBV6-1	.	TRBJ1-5	CASRRGGDSNQPQHF	TGTGCCAGCAGGCGGGGCGGGGATAGCAATCAGCCCCAGCATTTT
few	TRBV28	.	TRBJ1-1	CASVSTGNTEAFF	TGTGCCAGCGTCTCGACGGGAAACACTGAAGCTTTCTTT
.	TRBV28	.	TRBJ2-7	CATGGHYEQYF	TGTGCTACGGGGGGCCACTACGAGCAGTACTTC
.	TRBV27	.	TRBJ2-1	CASSLYRYNEQFF	TGTGCCAGCAGTTTATACAGATACAATGAGCAGTTCTTC
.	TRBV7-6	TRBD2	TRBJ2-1	CASSVKLAGNEQFF	TGTGCCAGCAGCGTTAAGCTAGCGGGAAATGAGCAGTTCTTC
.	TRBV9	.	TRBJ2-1	CASSVGENEQFF	TGTGCCAGCAGCGTCGGGGAGAATGAGCAGTTCTTC
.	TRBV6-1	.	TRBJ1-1	CASNLRGMETEAFF	TGTGCCAGCAACCTACGGGGGATGGAAACTGAAGCTTTCTTT